Listed below are T cell receptor beta chains from one sample, sequenced in a study of cytomegalovirus exposure and HLA in healthy donors. Sequencing was performed with immunoSEQ multiplex PCR; in TCRdb, only in-frame clones are kept and a portion is missing. The data show 250,000 or so clones, about 90% seen once. Specimen: PBMCs. These TCRs come from a man aged 18 to 29 in good health and CMV-seropositive. The CDR3 runs from the conserved cysteine through the conserved F or W. The order of the fields is clone size, V gene, J gene, D gene, CDR3 DNA, CDR3 protein. The D gene is left open where the match is weak. Not all rows give a size; the values are once, few, many and, for expanded clones, a class.

size: NA; V: TRBV4-3; J: TRBJ1-2; D: TRBD1; DNA: TGCGCCAGCAGCCAAGACGAGGGGGCCCTTAGGGGCTACACCTTC; CDR3: CASSQDEGALRGYTF
size: NA; V: TRBV15; J: TRBJ1-2; D: NA; DNA: TGTGCCACCAGCAGAGATAGGGGGGGTTCCTATGGCTACACCTTC; CDR3: CATSRDRGGSYGYTF
size: NA; V: TRBV7-2; J: TRBJ2-1; D: NA; DNA: TGTGCCAGCAGCTCCGGGACGACCTACAATGAGCAGTTCTTC; CDR3: CASSSGTTYNEQFF
size: once; V: TRBV6-1; J: TRBJ2-7; D: NA; DNA: TGTGCCAGCAGTGGGAGCAGGGGGAGGGCCGACGAGCAGTACTTC; CDR3: CASSGSRGRADEQYF
size: NA; V: TRBV4-3; J: TRBJ2-6; D: TRBD1; DNA: TGCGCCAGCAGCCAGGCGACAGGGGTCGGGGCCAACGTCCTGACTTTC; CDR3: CASSQATGVGANVLTF
size: NA; V: TRBV4-1; J: TRBJ1-2; D: NA; DNA: TGCGCCAGCAGCCAAGTGGGGGGGGCTAAAGGCTACACCTTC; CDR3: CASSQVGGAKGYTF
size: NA; V: TRBV2; J: TRBJ1-1; D: NA; DNA: TGTGCCAGCAGTGAAATGGGAGCGAACACTGAAGCTTTCTTT; CDR3: CASSEMGANTEAFF
size: NA; V: TRBV2; J: TRBJ2-3; D: NA; DNA: TGTGCCAGCAGTGAAGCCGGGCGGATCGGCACAGATACGCAGTATTTT; CDR3: CASSEAGRIGTDTQYF
size: NA; V: TRBV5-8; J: TRBJ2-1; D: NA; DNA: TGTGCCAGCAGCCTTTTGAATGAGCAGTTCTTC; CDR3: CASSLLNEQFF
size: NA; V: TRBV27; J: TRBJ1-2; D: NA; DNA: TGTGCCAGCAGTCAGGGCCGGGACGGATCATTCTATGGCTACACCTTC; CDR3: CASSQGRDGSFYGYTF
size: few; V: TRBV5-1; J: TRBJ1-2; D: TRBD1; DNA: TGCGCCAGCAGCTTGGCCGGTGGACAGGGATATGGCTACACCTTC; CDR3: CASSLAGGQGYGYTF
size: NA; V: TRBV25-1; J: TRBJ1-5; D: NA; DNA: TGTGCCAGCAGTGACGGCGGGAGTAGCAATCAGCCCCAGCATTTT; CDR3: CASSDGGSSNQPQHF
size: NA; V: TRBV28; J: TRBJ2-5; D: TRBD2; DNA: TGTGCCAGCTGGGGGGGGGAGACCCAGTACTTC; CDR3: CASWGGETQYF
size: once; V: TRBV6-6; J: TRBJ1-4; D: NA; DNA: TGTGCCAGCAGTCTAAGACAGTCAACTAATGAAAAACTGTTTTTT; CDR3: CASSLRQSTNEKLFF
size: NA; V: TRBV10-3; J: TRBJ1-2; D: NA; DNA: TGTGCCATCAGAGGAGACAGCGATAACTATGGCTACACCTTC; CDR3: CAIRGDSDNYGYTF
size: few; V: TRBV5-6; J: TRBJ1-2; D: TRBD1; DNA: TGTGCCAGCAGCTTCGGGACAGGGGTGGGATATGGCTACACCTTC; CDR3: CASSFGTGVGYGYTF
size: NA; V: TRBV5-4; J: TRBJ2-7; D: NA; DNA: TGTGCCAGCAGCTGGGGCGGGACGTCCGCGGCCTACGAGCAGTACTTC; CDR3: CASSWGGTSAAYEQYF
size: NA; V: TRBV5-1; J: TRBJ2-2; D: TRBD1; DNA: TGCGCCAGCAGTAATAATCCGCCGGGACAGGGCTTCACCGGGGAGCTGTTTTTT; CDR3: CASSNNPPGQGFTGELFF
size: NA; V: TRBV5-1; J: TRBJ1-1; D: NA; DNA: TGCGCCAGCAGCTCGGAGGGCACTGAAGCTTTCTTT; CDR3: CASSSEGTEAFF
size: NA; V: TRBV5-6; J: TRBJ1-2; D: TRBD1; DNA: TGTGCCAGCAGCTTGTGGGGACAGGGGAACTATGGCTACACCTTC; CDR3: CASSLWGQGNYGYTF
size: NA; V: TRBV19; J: TRBJ1-5; D: NA; DNA: TGTGCCAGTAGTATAAGGGATAACAATCAGCCCCAGCATTTT; CDR3: CASSIRDNNQPQHF
size: NA; V: TRBV4-1; J: TRBJ2-3; D: TRBD2; DNA: TGCGCCAGCAGCCAAGAGACTAGCGAAGATACGCAGTATTTT; CDR3: CASSQETSEDTQYF
size: NA; V: TRBV12-5; J: TRBJ2-2; D: NA; DNA: TGTGCTAGTGGTTTTATGGTTACCGGGGAGCTGTTTTTT; CDR3: CASGFMVTGELFF
size: NA; V: TRBV11-2; J: TRBJ2-1; D: NA; DNA: TGTGCCAGCAGCGACCCCGAAAAGTTCTTC; CDR3: CASSDPEKFF
size: NA; V: TRBV10-2; J: TRBJ2-2; D: NA; DNA: TGCGCCAGCAAGGAGGGGTACACCGGGGAGCTGTTTTTT; CDR3: CASKEGYTGELFF
size: NA; V: TRBV7-9; J: TRBJ2-5; D: TRBD2; DNA: TGTGCCAGCAGCTTAGTCGCGGGAGGGATGCGAGAGACCCAGTACTTC; CDR3: CASSLVAGGMRETQYF
size: NA; V: TRBV29-1; J: TRBJ2-3; D: TRBD2; DNA: TGCAGCGTTGAACTTTTTGGACTAGCGGGAACAACAGCGCAGTATTTT; CDR3: CSVELFGLAGTTAQYF
size: NA; V: TRBV7-6; J: TRBJ1-1; D: NA; DNA: TGTGCCAGCAGCTCAATGAACACTGAAGCTTTCTTT; CDR3: CASSSMNTEAFF
size: few; V: TRBV11-1; J: TRBJ1-1; D: NA; DNA: TGTGCCAGCAGCCGGACCCCAATGAACACTGAAGCTTTCTTT; CDR3: CASSRTPMNTEAFF
size: NA; V: TRBV7-2; J: TRBJ2-1; D: NA; DNA: TGTGCCAGCAGCATTACCGGGACCTCGACCTACAATGAGCAGTTCTTC; CDR3: CASSITGTSTYNEQFF
size: NA; V: TRBV5-4; J: TRBJ2-3; D: NA; DNA: TGTGCCAGCAGCTTACAGGTTGCGGCCATATGGAGCACAGATACGCAGTATTTT; CDR3: CASSLQVAAIWSTDTQYF
size: few; V: TRBV18; J: TRBJ2-2; D: NA; DNA: TGTGCCAGCTCACCACAGGGCACCGGGGAGCTGTTTTTT; CDR3: CASSPQGTGELFF
size: NA; V: TRBV30; J: TRBJ2-7; D: NA; DNA: TGTGCCTGGAGTAAAGCGGGCCTACTGAACTACGAGCAGTACTTC; CDR3: CAWSKAGLLNYEQYF
size: NA; V: TRBV10-1; J: TRBJ1-1; D: NA; DNA: TGCGCCAGCAGTGATTCAGGGGTTACTGAAGCTTTCTTT; CDR3: CASSDSGVTEAFF
size: NA; V: TRBV5-6; J: TRBJ2-7; D: TRBD2; DNA: TGTGCCAGCAACATTCAAGGTAGCGGGATAAGTACCTACGAGCAGTACTTC; CDR3: CASNIQGSGISTYEQYF
size: NA; V: TRBV5-4; J: TRBJ1-5; D: NA; DNA: TGTGCCAGCAGCCGCCTGGGAAGCAATCAGCCCCAGCATTTT; CDR3: CASSRLGSNQPQHF
size: once; V: TRBV27; J: TRBJ2-7; D: TRBD1; DNA: TGTGCCAGCAGCCTGACAGGGGGCAGCCACGAGCAGTACTTC; CDR3: CASSLTGGSHEQYF
size: NA; V: TRBV2; J: TRBJ2-1; D: TRBD2; DNA: TGTGCCAGCAGAGGGACTAGCGGCAACAATGAGCAGTTCTTC; CDR3: CASRGTSGNNEQFF
size: NA; V: TRBV2; J: TRBJ1-2; D: NA; DNA: TGTGCCAGCACCTTCGGAGGACCGATATATGGCTACACCTTC; CDR3: CASTFGGPIYGYTF
size: NA; V: TRBV7-8; J: TRBJ2-7; D: TRBD2; DNA: TGTGCCAGCAGCCCGCGTGGGGCTAGCGGGAGGGTTTACGAGCAGTACTTC; CDR3: CASSPRGASGRVYEQYF
size: NA; V: TRBV5-1; J: TRBJ1-1; D: NA; DNA: TGCGCCAGTCGTACGGGAGTGAACACTGAAGCTTTCTTT; CDR3: CASRTGVNTEAFF
size: NA; V: TRBV21-1; J: TRBJ2-7; D: NA; DNA: TGTGCCAGCAGCAACCCGGGACAGGGGAGATACGAGCAGTACTTC; CDR3: CASSNPGQGRYEQYF